A selection of T cell receptor beta chains follows, all from one sample in a study of T cells in Graves' hyperthyroidism and ophthalmopathy. MiXCR, run by TCRdb on the multiplex PCR reads, gives a single entry per CDR3 protein. This sample has 600,000 to 900,000 distinct CDR3 sequences, with about 15% found just once. The sequencing input was blood. The receptors were sampled from a man between 18 and 35 years old with Graves' hyperthyroidism. Both conserved end residues are part of each CDR3. Fields, in order: J gene, D gene, clone size, V gene, CDR3 protein, CDR3 DNA. D genes are given only for firm matches. For some rows the clone size is stated as once, few or many, or as a class when expanded; others skip it.

>TRBJ1-3|NA|many|TRBV12-3/TRBV12-4
CASRRGSSGNTIYF
TGTGCCAGCAGAAGGGGCAGCTCTGGAAACACCATATATTTT
>TRBJ2-5|TRBD1|many|TRBV30
CAKGQGQETQYF
TGTGCCAAGGGACAGGGGCAAGAGACCCAGTACTTC
>TRBJ2-7|TRBD1|many|TRBV28
CASSGTANSMYEQYF
TGTGCCAGCAGTGGGACAGCCAATTCTATGTACGAGCAGTACTTC
>TRBJ1-5|TRBD1|many|TRBV5-8
CASSWGTGSSLQPQHF
TGTGCCAGCAGCTGGGGGACAGGATCTTCCCTCCAGCCCCAGCATTTT
>TRBJ2-7|TRBD1|many|TRBV12-3/TRBV12-4
CASSPHRGPYEQYF
TGTGCCAGCAGTCCTCACAGGGGACCCTACGAGCAGTACTTC
>TRBJ1-5|NA|many|TRBV24-1
CATSDLGNQPQHF
TGTGCCACCAGTGATTTGGGGAATCAGCCCCAGCATTTT
>TRBJ2-2|TRBD2|NA|TRBV20-1
CSASYTGTSGDTGELFF
TGCAGTGCGTCTTACACCGGGACTAGCGGGGACACCGGGGAGCTGTTTTTT
>TRBJ2-5|NA|few|TRBV24-1
CATSDFGTGGTQYF
TGTGCCACCAGTGATTTTGGGACCGGGGGGACCCAGTACTTC
>TRBJ1-4|TRBD1|NA|TRBV28
CASSFGTGPNEKLFF
TGTGCCAGCAGCTTCGGGACAGGGCCTAATGAAAAACTGTTTTTT
>TRBJ2-2|TRBD1|few|TRBV6-1
CASSSERGLVTGELFF
TGTGCCAGCAGCTCCGAAAGGGGGCTGGTCACCGGGGAGCTGTTTTTT
>TRBJ2-7|TRBD1|many|TRBV12-3/TRBV12-4
CASSSGQGSSYEQYF
TGTGCCAGCAGTTCCGGACAGGGCAGCTCCTACGAGCAGTACTTC
>TRBJ1-2|NA|few|TRBV20-1
CSPLRANYGYTF
TGCAGCCCCCTGAGGGCGAACTATGGCTACACCTTC
>TRBJ2-7|NA|many|TRBV20-1
CSAINGRGPSYEQYF
TGCAGTGCTATTAACGGGAGAGGCCCTTCCTACGAGCAGTACTTC
>TRBJ1-1|NA|many|TRBV2
CASTAAPGPGKEAFF
TGTGCCAGCACCGCTGCGCCAGGCCCGGGCAAGGAAGCTTTCTTT
>TRBJ2-3|NA|few|TRBV5-1
CASNVRWPTDTQYF
TGCGCCAGCAACGTCAGGTGGCCCACAGATACGCAGTATTTT
>TRBJ2-7|NA|NA|TRBV4-1
CASSPQAAYEQYF
TGCGCCAGCAGCCCACAAGCGGCCTACGAGCAGTACTTC
>TRBJ1-2|NA|many|TRBV20-1
CSARVSDRTYGYTF
TGCAGTGCTAGAGTTTCTGACAGGACGTACGGCTACACCTTC
>TRBJ2-3|TRBD1|NA|TRBV9
CASSVETGGTDTQYF
TGTGCCAGCAGCGTAGAGACAGGGGGTACAGATACGCAGTATTTT
>TRBJ2-3|TRBD1|NA|TRBV9
CASTIRDRGTDTQYF
TGTGCCAGCACGATCCGGGACAGGGGCACAGATACGCAGTATTTT
>TRBJ1-4|NA|many|TRBV28
CASTTWGFVTNEKLFF
TGTGCCAGCACCACGTGGGGCTTTGTTACTAATGAAAAACTGTTTTTT
>TRBJ1-1|NA|many|TRBV6-1
CASSLWEGNTEAFF
TGTGCCAGCAGCCTTTGGGAGGGGAACACTGAAGCTTTCTTT
>TRBJ2-1|TRBD2|many|TRBV19
CASSPAGLAGGYEQFF
TGTGCCAGTAGTCCCGCGGGACTAGCGGGAGGCTATGAGCAGTTCTTC
>TRBJ1-1|NA|few|TRBV25-1
CASSDPAGEAFF
TGTGCCAGCAGTGATCCCGCGGGTGAAGCTTTCTTT
>TRBJ2-7|TRBD2|few|TRBV28
CASSWTSAYEQYF
TGTGCCAGCAGTTGGACTAGCGCTTACGAGCAGTACTTC
>TRBJ1-2|NA|many|TRBV2
CASSDREGTRGYTF
TGTGCCAGCAGTGATCGGGAGGGGACGCGTGGCTACACCTTC
>TRBJ2-2|TRBD2|many|TRBV11-2
CASSLSSGRVTGELFF
TGTGCCAGCAGCTTAAGTAGCGGGAGAGTCACCGGGGAGCTGTTTTTT
>TRBJ2-1|TRBD2|many|TRBV18
CASSPLTSGRGYNEQFF
TGTGCCAGCTCACCACTCACTAGCGGGAGAGGCTACAATGAGCAGTTCTTC
>TRBJ1-1|NA|NA|TRBV4-1
CASSQDSGSKVNTEAFF
TGCGCCAGCAGCCAAGACTCGGGGAGCAAAGTGAACACTGAAGCTTTCTTT
>TRBJ2-7|NA|many|TRBV6-1
CASSYGAGSSYEQYF
TGTGCCAGCAGTTATGGTGCAGGAAGCTCCTACGAGCAGTACTTC
>TRBJ2-7|NA|many|TRBV7-2
CASSSNGYEQYF
TGTGCCAGCAGCTCTAATGGGTACGAGCAGTACTTC
>TRBJ2-1|NA|few|TRBV7-9
CASSLPGAGYNEQFF
TGTGCCAGCAGCTTACCGGGGGCCGGATACAATGAGCAGTTCTTC
>TRBJ1-2|TRBD1|many|TRBV10-3
CAISGTGANYGYTF
TGTGCCATCAGTGGGACAGGTGCTAACTATGGCTACACCTTC
>TRBJ2-7|TRBD2|NA|TRBV25-1
CASSEYRSGSIYEQYF
TGTGCCAGCAGTGAATATAGGAGCGGGAGTATCTACGAGCAGTACTTC
>TRBJ2-7|TRBD1|many|TRBV12-3/TRBV12-4
CASSFGTGREQYF
TGTGCCAGCAGTTTCGGGACAGGGAGAGAGCAGTACTTC
>TRBJ1-2|TRBD1|few|TRBV7-2
CASSLSPGQVYGYTF
TGTGCCAGCAGCTTATCCCCGGGACAGGTCTATGGCTACACCTTC
>TRBJ1-5|NA|few|TRBV15
CATGGAQPQHF
TGTGCCACCGGGGGTGCTCAGCCCCAGCATTTT
>TRBJ2-3|NA|NA|TRBV7-2
CASSADPTDTQYF
TGTGCCAGCAGCGCTGATCCCACAGATACGCAGTATTTT
>TRBJ2-1|NA|few|TRBV27
CASSHGGSPSNEQFF
TGTGCCAGCAGTCATGGGGGGTCCCCCAGCAATGAGCAGTTCTTC
>TRBJ2-7|TRBD2|many|TRBV28
CASLAGDRLAYEQYF
TGTGCCTCCCTAGCGGGAGATCGGTTAGCATACGAGCAGTACTTC
>TRBJ2-1|NA|many|TRBV30
CAWSVLGDYNEQFF
TGTGCCTGGAGTGTACTTGGCGACTACAATGAGCAGTTCTTC
>TRBJ2-4|TRBD2|NA|TRBV7-2
CASSYPISGTSGRGAKNIQYF
TGTGCCAGCAGCTACCCTATCTCCGGGACTAGCGGGAGGGGTGCCAAAAACATTCAGTACTTC
>TRBJ1-2|NA|few|TRBV30
CAWNGGSRGNYGYTF
TGTGCCTGGAACGGAGGTTCCAGAGGCAACTATGGCTACACCTTC
>TRBJ2-5|TRBD1|few|TRBV12-5
CASGLVYRGRETQYF
TGTGCTAGTGGTTTGGTCTACAGGGGTCGGGAGACCCAGTACTTC